The rows below give T cell receptor beta chains drawn from one sample of a study of blood T cell repertoires in COVID-19. Clones were read by immunoSEQ multiplex PCR, and TCRdb kept only the in-frame ones, dropping some. Here the sample spans about 350,000 clones, roughly 84% being singletons. Sequenced material: PBMCs or T cells enriched from blood (not recorded which). These receptors originate from a woman in her twenties or thirties who had recovered from COVID-19. CDR3s include the opening cysteine and the closing phenylalanine or tryptophan. The D gene is left open where the match is weak. Some rows have no size entry. The others give once, few or many, or a class for an expanded clone.

J	D	size	V	CDR3	DNA
TRBJ2-7	.	.	TRBV30	CACGVSYEQYF	TGTGCCTGCGGGGTTTCCTACGAGCAGTACTTC
TRBJ2-7	.	.	TRBV6-2/TRBV6-3	CASSSGSYEQYF	TGTGCCAGCAGTTCAGGGTCCTACGAGCAGTACTTC
TRBJ1-6	TRBD1	few	TRBV4-3	CASSLRDREPPLHF	TGCGCCAGCAGTCTCCGGGACAGGGAACCACCCCTCCACTTT
TRBJ1-2	TRBD1	few	TRBV6-5	CASSPGQGRYTF	TGTGCCAGCAGTCCGGGACAGGGTCGCTACACCTTC
TRBJ1-2	.	.	TRBV24-1	CATSGVTGGYTF	TGTGCCACCAGTGGCGTAACCGGTGGCTACACCTTC
TRBJ2-5	.	.	TRBV9	CASSVDGQGETQYF	TGTGCCAGCAGCGTAGACGGGCAGGGGGAGACCCAGTACTTC
TRBJ1-1	.	.	TRBV7-9	CASGLQANTEAFF	TGTGCCAGCGGATTACAGGCGAACACTGAAGCTTTCTTT
TRBJ1-5	.	.	TRBV28	CASRTGHSNQPQHF	TGTGCCAGCAGGACAGGTCATAGCAATCAGCCCCAGCATTTT
TRBJ2-1	TRBD1	.	TRBV19	CASSTVFGTEFYNEQFF	TGTGCCAGTAGTACCGTCTTCGGGACAGAGTTCTACAATGAGCAGTTCTTC
TRBJ1-1	.	.	TRBV5-4	CASSPREGRAFF	TGTGCCAGCAGCCCCCGGGAAGGGAGGGCTTTCTTT
TRBJ1-1	.	.	TRBV28	CASRRGMNTEAFF	TGTGCCAGCAGGCGGGGAATGAACACTGAAGCTTTCTTT
TRBJ1-4	.	.	TRBV12-5	CASGLQAEPFATNEKLFF	TGTGCTAGTGGTTTGCAGGCAGAACCCTTTGCAACTAATGAAAAACTGTTTTTT
TRBJ2-2	.	many	TRBV7-9	CASSPGQNTGELFF	TGTGCCAGCAGCCCCGGACAGAACACCGGGGAGCTGTTTTTT
TRBJ2-3	.	few	TRBV27	CASGRGAMGPDTQYF	TGTGCCAGCGGTCGGGGGGCGATGGGTCCAGATACGCAGTATTTT
TRBJ1-5	.	.	TRBV7-9	CASSPWGEGQPQHF	TGTGCCAGCAGCCCGTGGGGGGAAGGTCAGCCCCAGCATTTT
TRBJ1-1	TRBD1	.	TRBV19	CASIAGTEKNTEAFF	TGTGCCAGTATTGCCGGGACAGAAAAGAACACTGAAGCTTTCTTT
TRBJ1-5	TRBD1	.	TRBV7-8	CASSPTGNQPQHF	TGTGCCAGCAGCCCGACAGGGAATCAGCCCCAGCATTTT
TRBJ1-1	.	.	TRBV18	CATTIGHLNTEAFF	TGTGCCACAACCATCGGACATCTGAACACTGAAGCTTTCTTT
TRBJ1-1	.	.	TRBV25-1	CASSDRPNTEAFF	TGTGCCAGCAGTGACAGGCCAAACACTGAAGCTTTCTTT
TRBJ2-7	.	.	TRBV28	CASSLVGDEQYF	TGTGCCAGCAGTTTAGTAGGGGATGAGCAGTACTTC
TRBJ2-7	TRBD1	.	TRBV5-5	CASIPGQGQGSYEQYF	TGTGCCAGCATTCCGGGACAGGGTCAAGGGTCCTACGAGCAGTACTTC
TRBJ1-1	TRBD1	.	TRBV2	CASSYAGGLGMNTEAFF	TGTGCCAGCAGTTATGCAGGGGGCCTAGGAATGAACACTGAAGCTTTCTTT
TRBJ2-2	TRBD2	.	TRBV4-1	CASSRIGGTGGELFF	TGCGCCAGCAGCCGTATCGGGGGGACCGGCGGGGAGCTGTTTTTT
TRBJ2-1	.	.	TRBV7-9	CASSLLGLYNEQFF	TGTGCCAGCAGCTTACTGGGACTCTACAATGAGCAGTTCTTC
TRBJ1-2	TRBD1	.	TRBV15	CATSRDPGGTNYGYTF	TGTGCCACCAGCAGAGATCCAGGGGGAACTAACTATGGCTACACCTTC
TRBJ2-5	TRBD2	.	TRBV4-3	CASSRTSGGAQETQYF	TGCGCCAGCAGCCGAACTAGCGGGGGAGCTCAAGAGACCCAGTACTTC
TRBJ2-3	.	.	TRBV9	CASSVGVVPRGGDTQYF	TGTGCCAGCAGCGTAGGGGTCGTCCCGCGGGGTGGGGATACGCAGTATTTT
TRBJ1-2	.	.	TRBV3-1/TRBV3-2	CASSQNAGNYYGYTF	TGTGCCAGCAGCCAAAACGCCGGGAACTACTATGGCTACACCTTC
TRBJ1-6	.	.	TRBV3-1/TRBV3-2	CASSQGRVSPLHF	TGTGCCAGCAGCCAAGGGCGGGTATCACCCCTCCACTTT
TRBJ2-2	.	.	TRBV4-3	CASSLRPGTGTGELFF	TGCGCCAGCAGCCTTCGGCCGGGAACGGGTACCGGGGAGCTGTTTTTT
TRBJ1-1	TRBD1	.	TRBV3-1/TRBV3-2	CASSHTDRENTEAFF	TGTGCCAGCAGCCACACGGACAGGGAGAACACTGAAGCTTTCTTT
TRBJ1-1	.	few	TRBV29-1	CSGHDGGVDSFF	TGCAGCGGGCATGACGGGGGGGTTGATTCTTTCTTT
TRBJ2-7	.	.	TRBV5-4	CASRPQGSGLYEQYF	TGTGCCAGCAGGCCACAGGGTTCTGGCTTATACGAGCAGTACTTC
TRBJ1-1	.	.	TRBV4-1	CASSQFIDRQNTEAFF	TGCGCCAGCAGCCAATTCATCGACAGACAGAACACTGAAGCTTTCTTT
TRBJ2-7	.	.	TRBV13	CATTSRGSSYEQYF	TGTGCCACCACTTCCAGGGGCTCGTCCTACGAGCAGTACTTC
TRBJ1-5	.	.	TRBV7-9	CASSLGPGNQPQHF	TGTGCCAGCAGCTTAGGTCCAGGGAATCAGCCCCAGCATTTT
TRBJ1-2	.	few	TRBV3-1/TRBV3-2	CASSQDRSYTF	TGTGCCAGCAGCCAAGATAGAAGCTACACCTTC
TRBJ1-1	.	.	TRBV6-5	CASSDSRQYNTEAFF	TGTGCCAGCAGTGACTCACGACAGTACAACACTGAAGCTTTCTTT
TRBJ2-5	.	.	TRBV2	CASSTGRETQYF	TGTGCCAGCAGTACAGGGCGAGAGACCCAGTACTTC
TRBJ2-2	TRBD1	.	TRBV10-3	CATGQGPGELFF	TGTGCCACGGGACAGGGACCCGGGGAGCTGTTTTTT
TRBJ1-1	TRBD1	.	TRBV7-9	CASSSRDRGGTEAFF	TGTGCCAGCAGCTCTAGAGACAGGGGGGGCACTGAAGCTTTCTTT
TRBJ2-3	.	.	TRBV11-2	CASSPLDTQYF	TGTGCCAGCAGCCCCCTAGATACGCAGTATTTT
TRBJ2-1	TRBD2	.	TRBV5-6	CASSWSGGAGVGNEQFF	TGTGCCAGCAGCTGGAGCGGAGGTGCGGGGGTAGGGAATGAGCAGTTCTTC
TRBJ1-2	.	.	TRBV28	CASSFPLGRVNGYTF	TGTGCCAGCAGTTTCCCTCTGGGCAGGGTTAATGGCTACACCTTC
TRBJ2-4	.	.	TRBV9	CASSAHAENIQYF	TGTGCCAGCAGCGCCCACGCGGAAAACATTCAGTACTTC
TRBJ2-1	TRBD2	.	TRBV9	CASSVSGGALYNEQFF	TGTGCCAGCAGCGTAAGCGGGGGAGCCCTCTACAATGAGCAGTTCTTC
TRBJ1-2	.	.	TRBV5-4	CASSLLGQLGEGYTF	TGTGCCAGCAGCTTATTAGGACAGCTGGGGGAGGGCTACACCTTC